The 23 T cell receptor beta chains in this list originate from one sample, sequenced in a study of response to subunit inactivated influenza vaccine. TCRdb re-called the RT-PCR reads through MiXCR, storing one row per CDR3 protein. The table records about 300,000 distinct CDR3 sequences, around 20% of them present only once. This material consisted of PBMCs from blood, taken about 20 months after vaccination. The receptors come from a man between 50 and 75 years old who received an inactivated influenza vaccine.

This chain links TRBV20-1 with TRBJ2-2; 11 bases line up with TRBD2. There are 14 residues in the CDR3. The J segment lost 5 bases and the V segment lost 5 bases, leaving 4 bases of the junction unmatched. Germline CDR1 is DFQATT and CDR2 is SNEGSKA (reference sequence). The CDR3 protein is CSAQTSGGTGELFF. The DNA for the CDR3 is TGCAGTGCTCAAACTAGCGGGGGAACCGGGGAGCTGTTTTTT.

The J gene is TRBJ1-1, the V gene TRBV7-6, with 9 bases fitting TRBD1. Trimming took 5 bases from V and 4 from J; bases not matched to a gene: 14. This CDR3 is 17 amino acids long. Germline lookup yields CDR1 SGHVS and CDR2 FNYEAQ. The CDR3 coding sequence is TGTGCCAGCAGCACCCGACAGGGGGGGGCTGCTAGCACTGAAGCTTTCTTT. This codes for CASSTRQGGAASTEAFF. Drawing the rest from reference TRBV7-6 and TRBJ1-1, the complete variable domain is GAGVSQSPRYKVTKRGQDVALRCDPISGHVSLYWYRQALGQGPEFLTYFNYEAQQDKSGLPNDRFSAERPEGSISTLTIQRTEQRDSAMYRCASSTRQGGAASTEAFFGQGTRLTVV.

V usage is TRBV27 and J usage is TRBJ1-2, with D hard to call. This CDR3 contains 13 residues. Germline CDR1 and CDR2: MNHEY and SMNVEV (reference sequence). With 0 bases removed from V and 5 bases from J, the gap between germline ends came to 7 bases. The CDR3 DNA reads TGTGCCAGCAGTTTATCAGAGGAATATGGCTACACCTTC. Translated: CASSLSEEYGYTF.

V and J are TRBV20-1 and TRBJ2-7; D ambiguous. V lost 6 bases to trimming and J lost 3 bases, with 9 bases between them. There are 11 residues in the CDR3. Germline V lookup: CDR1 DFQATT, CDR2 SNEGSKA (reference sequence). Here the CDR3 DNA reads TGCAGTGCGAAATCTAGCTACGAGCAGTACTTC. Encoded protein: CSAKSSYEQYF.

This clonotype showed up many times. The chain uses TRBV28 and TRBJ1-2, with unresolved D. Trimming stripped 3 bases from V and 8 bases from J, with 13 bases between. CDR1 and CDR2 from the germline V gene are MDHEN and SYDVKM. The CDR3 loop spans 13 amino acids. The CDR3 reads CASSFNEEGGYTF. The CDR3 DNA is TGTGCCAGCAGTTTTAATGAAGAAGGGGGCTACACCTTC.

This clonotype was found a few times. This rearrangement joins TRBV27 to TRBJ2-2, with D perhaps TRBD2 (6 bases). This CDR3 has 15 amino acids. The V end lost 5 bases, the J end lost 4 bases, and 14 bases lay between the germline ends. The germline V gene has CDR1 MNHEY and CDR2 SMNVEV (reference sequence). The DNA for the CDR3 is TGTGCCAGCAGTCCCAGCACCGGGGGCACCGGGGAGCTGTTTTTT. Protein: CASSPSTGGTGELFF.

As to this clonotype: With a much larger clone just one base away, this may be a read error. V gene TRBV7-6 combines with J gene TRBJ1-2, with a possible D match to TRBD1 (5 bases). Germline V gene lookup returns CDR1 SGHVS and CDR2 FNYEAQ. The CDR3 loop spans 13 amino acids. Between the trimmed V and J ends, which lost 5 bases and 4 bases, there was a span of 11 bases. CDR3 sequence: CASSRDGSYGYTF. The CDR3 region has the DNA TGTGCCAGCAGCCGGGACGGGAGCTATGGCTACACCTTC.

The sample holds a few counts of this clonotype. The DNA of the CDR3 is TGTGCCAGCAGTTTTGGACTAGCGGGAGACGAGCAGTACTTC. It yields the protein CASSFGLAGDEQYF. The chain carries TRBV12-3 or TRBV12-4 and TRBJ2-7; 13 nucleotides agree with TRBD2. This CDR3 has 14 residues. The V segment lost 3 bases and the J segment 5 bases; nucleotides outside the gene matches: 1.

The chain couples TRBV5-1 to TRBJ2-4, with D unresolved. The CDR3 contains 13 residues. Trimming removed 7 bases from V and 1 base from J, with 9 bases in between. Germline-derived CDR1 and CDR2 are SGHRS and YFSETQ. CDR3 coding DNA: TGCGCCAGCCACGCCGAGGCCAAAAACATTCAGTACTTC. Encoded protein: CASHAEAKNIQYF.

This chain joins TRBV9 and TRBJ1-5, with D unclear. V was clipped by 0 bases and J by 6 bases, with 13 bases between them. This CDR3 has 15 amino acids. Germline loops: CDR1 SGDLS, CDR2 YYNGEE. CDR3 DNA sequence: TGTGCCAGCAGCGTAGGAACAGTCGCGGGTCAGCCCCAGCATTTT. Protein product: CASSVGTVAGQPQHF.

Remarks on this clonotype: At one end, the junction sequence differs from germline, possibly due to a read error. The chain joins TRBV12-3 or TRBV12-4 to TRBJ2-1, with 10 nucleotides matching TRBD2. The CDR3 loop spans 15 amino acids. The CDR3 loop is CASTFSGRGVNEQCF. The CDR3, as DNA: TGTGCCAGCACCTTCAGCGGGAGGGGCGTCAATGAGCAGTGCTTC.

Only one count was recorded for this clonotype. The chain couples TRBV30 to TRBJ2-5, with D unclear. The CDR3 is 14 residues long. Germline CDR1 GTSNPN, CDR2 SVGIG (reference sequence). Trimming stripped 0 bases from V and 3 bases from J, with 11 bases between. DNA for the CDR3: TGTGCCTGGAGTGTACTCGGCAGAAAAGAGACCCAGTACTTC. It encodes CAWSVLGRKETQYF.

Notes on this clonotype: Mismatch with germline at one junction end may stem from a read error. The V gene is TRBV5-1, the J gene TRBJ1-1, with D unresolved. Per germline, CDR1 SGHRS and CDR2 YFSETQ. This CDR3 has 12 residues. Here the CDR3 DNA reads TGCGCCAGCAAGCAGAGCCACACTGAAGCCTTCTTT. It is translated as CASKQSHTEAFF.

On this clonotype itself: A much larger clone lies one base from this, so it may be a read error. The gene calls are TRBV11-2 and TRBJ1-1; D unclear. The CDR3 extends over 16 amino acids. Germline loops: CDR1 SGHAT, CDR2 FQNNGV. CDR3 region: CASSLFPAFPNTEALF. In DNA, the CDR3 is TGTGCCAGCAGCTTATTTCCGGCATTTCCGAACACTGAAGCTTTATTT.

This chain joins TRBV7-9 and TRBJ1-1; 9 bases map to TRBD1. The CDR3 is 12 amino acids. The J segment lost 6 bases and the V segment lost 4 bases, leaving 0 bases of the junction unmatched. From germline, CDR1 is SEHNR and CDR2 FQNEAQ (reference sequence). The CDR3 region has the DNA TGTGCCAGCAGCTGGACAGGGGCTGAAGCTTTCTTT. This codes for CASSWTGAEAFF. Drawing the rest from reference TRBV7-9 and TRBJ1-1, the complete variable domain is DTGVSQNPRHKITKRGQNVTFRCDPISEHNRLYWYRQTLGQGPEFLTYFQNEAQLEKSRLLSDRFSAERPKGSFSTLEIQRTEQGDSAMYLCASSWTGAEAFFGQGTRLTVV.

This clonotype was picked up a small number of times. The rearrangement uses TRBV9 and TRBJ1-3; D not certain. Deletions cut 0 bases from V and 0 bases from J, with 13 bases between. This CDR3 region has 17 residues. CDR1 is SGDLS, CDR2 YYNGEE, per germline. The CDR3 DNA reads TGTGCCAGCAGCGTAGGGGCAGCAACCTTCTCTGGAAACACCATATATTTT. Residues: CASSVGAATFSGNTIYF. Together with reference TRBV9 and TRBJ1-3, the CDR3 gives the full variable domain: DSGVTQTPKHLITATGQRVTLRCSPRSGDLSVYWYQQSLDQGLQFLIQYYNGEERAKGNILERFSAQQFPDLHSELNLSSLELGDSALYFCASSVGAATFSGNTIYFGEGSWLTVV.

This clonotype has only a few counts. The chain combines TRBV7-8 with TRBJ1-6, with no clear D. V was pared by 5 bases and J by 6 bases, with 20 bases between. Looked up from germline, CDR1 is SGHVS and CDR2 is FQNEAQ. The CDR3 loop spans 17 amino acids. CDR3 DNA sequence: TGTGCCAGCAGCCCCCTGTATTCGGCTTCGCCTAATTCACCCCTCCACTTT. Its protein product is CASSPLYSASPNSPLHF.

This chain links TRBV20-1 with TRBJ2-1, with TRBD1 identical over 9 bases. The germline V gene has CDR1 DFQATT and CDR2 SNEGSKA (reference sequence). Unmatched junction bases numbered 4, after V lost 5 bases and J lost 5 bases. This CDR3 contains 13 residues. The CDR3 spells CSAERDRDNEQFF. In nucleotides, the CDR3 is TGCAGTGCTGAACGGGACAGGGACAATGAGCAGTTCTTC.

The CDR3 spells CASTLGTVFIYSTDTQYF. CDR3 in DNA: TGTGCCAGCACCTTGGGGACAGTTTTTATTTATTCTACAGATACGCAGTATTTT. The chain combines TRBV6-1 with TRBJ2-3; the match to TRBD1 covers 7 bases. This CDR3 contains 18 residues. Germline trimming cut 7 bases from V and 3 bases from J; bases unmatched to any gene: 19. The V gene's germline CDR1 is MNHNS and CDR2 SASEGT.

The gene calls are TRBV2 and TRBJ2-7; 7 nucleotides line up with TRBD1. V dropped 10 bases and J dropped 3; count of bases not matched to a gene: 6. The V gene's germline CDR1 is SNHLY and CDR2 FYNNEI. The CDR3 contains 12 residues. The CDR3 loop reads CAIRTGNYEQYF. CDR3 in DNA: TGTGCCATTAGGACAGGAAACTACGAGCAGTACTTC.

The V call is TRBV12-3 or TRBV12-4, the J call TRBJ1-5, with D possibly matching TRBD1 (6 bases). This CDR3 has 14 residues. The germline V and J ends were trimmed by 1 base and 6 bases, with 10 bases remaining between them. This chain's CDR3 is CASSLGGTSQPQHF. The CDR3 DNA sequence: TGTGCCAGCAGTTTAGGAGGGACAAGTCAGCCCCAGCATTTT.

This chain connects TRBV5-6 to TRBJ2-7; 10 bases fit TRBD2. J lost 3 bases, V lost 4 bases, and 13 bases had no gene match. CDR3 size: 17 residues. Per germline, CDR1 SGHDT and CDR2 YYEEEE. DNA of the CDR3: TGTGCCAGCAGCGTATTAAGCGGGGGGGCCTTTCTCTACGAGCAGTACTTC. Protein: CASSVLSGGAFLYEQYF.

The rearrangement links TRBV2 to TRBJ1-1; possible D gene TRBD1, 5 bases. The CDR3 sequence is 13 residues long. V was clipped by 7 bases and J by 1 base, with 10 bases between them. Germline lookup yields CDR1 SNHLY and CDR2 FYNNEI. The CDR3 is CASNWDSNTEAFF. As DNA, the CDR3 is TGTGCCAGCAATTGGGACTCGAACACTGAAGCTTTCTTT.